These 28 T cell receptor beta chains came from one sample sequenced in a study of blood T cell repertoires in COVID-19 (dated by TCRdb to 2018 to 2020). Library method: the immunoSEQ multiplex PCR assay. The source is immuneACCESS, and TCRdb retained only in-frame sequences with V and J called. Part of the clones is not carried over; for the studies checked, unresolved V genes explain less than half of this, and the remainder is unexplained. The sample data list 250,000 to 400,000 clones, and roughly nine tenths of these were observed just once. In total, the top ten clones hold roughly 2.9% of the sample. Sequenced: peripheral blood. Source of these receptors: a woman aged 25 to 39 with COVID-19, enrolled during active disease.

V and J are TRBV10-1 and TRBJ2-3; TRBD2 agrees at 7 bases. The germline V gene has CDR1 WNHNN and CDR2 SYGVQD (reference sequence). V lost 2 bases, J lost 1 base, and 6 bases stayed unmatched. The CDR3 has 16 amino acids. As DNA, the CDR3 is TGCGCCAGCAGTGAGGGACTAGTGGCGGGCACAGATACGCAGTATTTT. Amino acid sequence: CASSEGLVAGTDTQYF.

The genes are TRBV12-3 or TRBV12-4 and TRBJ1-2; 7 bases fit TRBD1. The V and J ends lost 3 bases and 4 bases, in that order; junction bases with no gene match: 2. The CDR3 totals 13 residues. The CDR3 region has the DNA TGTGCCAGCAGTTTTAACAGGGGCTATGGCTACACCTTC. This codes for CASSFNRGYGYTF.

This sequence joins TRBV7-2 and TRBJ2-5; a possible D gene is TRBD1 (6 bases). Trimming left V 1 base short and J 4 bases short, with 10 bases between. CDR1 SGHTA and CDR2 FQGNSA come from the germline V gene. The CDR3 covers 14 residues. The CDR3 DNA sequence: TGTGCCAGCAGCTTAGATAGCAGGGGAGAGACCCAGTACTTC. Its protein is CASSLDSRGETQYF.

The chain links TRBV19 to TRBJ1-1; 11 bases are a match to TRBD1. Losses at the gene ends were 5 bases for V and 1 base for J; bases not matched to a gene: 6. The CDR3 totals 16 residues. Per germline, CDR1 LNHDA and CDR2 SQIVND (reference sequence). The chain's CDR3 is CASSGQGALWNTEAFF. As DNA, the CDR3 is TGTGCCAGTAGTGGACAGGGGGCCCTTTGGAACACTGAAGCTTTCTTT.

CDR3 nucleotide sequence: TGTGCCAGCAGCTATAAAGAGACCCAGTACTTC. It codes for CASSYKETQYF. The chain is built from TRBV7-9 and TRBJ2-5; D is undetermined. The germline V gene encodes CDR1 SEHNR and CDR2 FQNEAQ (reference sequence). The CDR3 consists of 11 residues. V lost 4 bases to trimming and J lost 3 bases, with 3 bases between them.

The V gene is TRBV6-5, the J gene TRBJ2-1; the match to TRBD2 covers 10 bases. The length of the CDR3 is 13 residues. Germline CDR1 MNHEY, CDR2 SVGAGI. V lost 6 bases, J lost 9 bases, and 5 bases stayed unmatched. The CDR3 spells CASSPGLAIEQFF. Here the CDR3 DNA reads TGTGCCAGCAGCCCGGGACTAGCGATTGAGCAGTTCTTC.

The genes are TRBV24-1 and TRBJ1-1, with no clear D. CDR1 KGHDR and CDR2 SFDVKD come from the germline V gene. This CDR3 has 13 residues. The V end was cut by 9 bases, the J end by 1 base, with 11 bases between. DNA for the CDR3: TGTGCCACCCGACGGCGGGCGAACACTGAAGCTTTCTTT. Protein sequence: CATRRRANTEAFF.

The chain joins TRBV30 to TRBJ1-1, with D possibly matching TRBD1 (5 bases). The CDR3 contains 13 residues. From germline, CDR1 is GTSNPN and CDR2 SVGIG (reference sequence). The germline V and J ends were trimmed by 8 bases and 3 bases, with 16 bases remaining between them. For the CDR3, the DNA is TGTGCCAGAAGGGTAGGGGAGGACACTGAAGCTTTCTTT. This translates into CARRVGEDTEAFF.

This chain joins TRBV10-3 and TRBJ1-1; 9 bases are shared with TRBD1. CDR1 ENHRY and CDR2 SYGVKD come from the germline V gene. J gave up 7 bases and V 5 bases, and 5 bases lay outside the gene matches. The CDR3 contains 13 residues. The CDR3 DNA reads TGTGCCATCAGTTCCGGGACAGGGAGTGAAGCTTTCTTT. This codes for CAISSGTGSEAFF.

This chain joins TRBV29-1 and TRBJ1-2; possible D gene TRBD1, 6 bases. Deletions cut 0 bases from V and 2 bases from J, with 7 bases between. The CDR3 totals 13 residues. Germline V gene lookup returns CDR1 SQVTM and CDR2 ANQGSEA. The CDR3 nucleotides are TGCAGCGTTGAAGAGACAGGAAACTATGGCTACACCTTC. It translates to CSVEETGNYGYTF.

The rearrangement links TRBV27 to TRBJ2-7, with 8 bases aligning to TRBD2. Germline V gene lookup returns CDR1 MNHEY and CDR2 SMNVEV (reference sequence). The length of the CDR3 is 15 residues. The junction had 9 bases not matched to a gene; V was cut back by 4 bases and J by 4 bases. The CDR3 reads CASSSISGRGYEQYF. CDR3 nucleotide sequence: TGTGCCAGCAGTTCCATAAGCGGGAGAGGTTACGAGCAGTACTTC.

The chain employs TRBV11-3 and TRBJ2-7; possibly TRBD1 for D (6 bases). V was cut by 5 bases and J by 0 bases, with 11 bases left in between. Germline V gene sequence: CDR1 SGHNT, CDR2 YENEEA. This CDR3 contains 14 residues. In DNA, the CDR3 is TGTGCCAGCAGCCCAAAGGACAGCTCCTACGAGCAGTACTTC. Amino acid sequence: CASSPKDSSYEQYF.

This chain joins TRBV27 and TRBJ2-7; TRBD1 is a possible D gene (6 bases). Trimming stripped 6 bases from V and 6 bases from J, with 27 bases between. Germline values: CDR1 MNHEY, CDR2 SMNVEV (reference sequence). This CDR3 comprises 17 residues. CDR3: CASSLVGRWGPQSEQYF. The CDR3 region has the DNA TGTGCCAGCAGCCTAGTCGGTAGATGGGGGCCTCAGAGCGAGCAGTACTTC.

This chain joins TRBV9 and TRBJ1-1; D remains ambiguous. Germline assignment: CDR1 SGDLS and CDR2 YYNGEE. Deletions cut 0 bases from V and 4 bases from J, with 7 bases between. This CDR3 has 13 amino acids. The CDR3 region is CASSVGRSTEAFF. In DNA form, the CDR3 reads TGTGCCAGCAGCGTAGGGAGGAGCACTGAAGCTTTCTTT.

DNA for the CDR3: TGTGCCAGCAGCCATCTCCCTGATACGGACGAGCAGTACTTC. Protein sequence: CASSHLPDTDEQYF. The chain couples TRBV3-1 (or the pseudogene TRBV3-2) to TRBJ2-7; D not certain. The germline V and J ends were trimmed by 3 bases and 5 bases, with 14 bases remaining between them. Germline V gene data show CDR1 as LGHDT and CDR2 as YNNKEL (reference sequence). This CDR3 has 14 amino acids.

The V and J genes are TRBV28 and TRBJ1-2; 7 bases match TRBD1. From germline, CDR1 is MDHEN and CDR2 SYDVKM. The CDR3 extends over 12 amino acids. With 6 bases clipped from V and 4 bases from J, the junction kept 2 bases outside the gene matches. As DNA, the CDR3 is TGTGCCAGCAGCGGACAGGTCTATGGCTACACCTTC. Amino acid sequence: CASSGQVYGYTF.

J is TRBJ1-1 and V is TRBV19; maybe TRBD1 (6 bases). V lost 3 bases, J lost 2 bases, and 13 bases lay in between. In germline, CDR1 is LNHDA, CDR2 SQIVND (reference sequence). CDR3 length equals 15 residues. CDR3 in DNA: TGTGCCAGTAGTATCCGGACAGCCCTTAACACTGAAGCTTTCTTT. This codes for CASSIRTALNTEAFF.

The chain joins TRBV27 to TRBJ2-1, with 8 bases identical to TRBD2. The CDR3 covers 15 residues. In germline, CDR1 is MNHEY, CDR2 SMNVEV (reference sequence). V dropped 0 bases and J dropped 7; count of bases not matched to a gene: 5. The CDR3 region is CASSLSAGVGNEQFF. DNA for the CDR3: TGTGCCAGCAGTTTATCAGCGGGAGTGGGGAATGAGCAGTTCTTC.

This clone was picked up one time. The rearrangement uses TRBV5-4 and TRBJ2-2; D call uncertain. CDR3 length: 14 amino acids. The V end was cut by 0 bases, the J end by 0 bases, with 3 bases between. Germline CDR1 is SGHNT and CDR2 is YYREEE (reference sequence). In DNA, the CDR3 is TGTGCCAGCAGCTTGGAGCCGAACACCGGGGAGCTGTTTTTT. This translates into CASSLEPNTGELFF.

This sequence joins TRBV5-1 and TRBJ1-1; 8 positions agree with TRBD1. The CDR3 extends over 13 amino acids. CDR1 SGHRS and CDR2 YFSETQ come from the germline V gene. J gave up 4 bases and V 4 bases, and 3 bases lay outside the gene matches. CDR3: CASSPQGATEAFF. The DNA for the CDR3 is TGCGCCAGCAGCCCTCAGGGGGCCACTGAAGCTTTCTTT.

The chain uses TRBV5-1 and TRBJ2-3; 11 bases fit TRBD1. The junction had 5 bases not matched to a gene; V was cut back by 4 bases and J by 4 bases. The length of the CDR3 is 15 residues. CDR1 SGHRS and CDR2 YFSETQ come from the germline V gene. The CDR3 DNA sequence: TGCGCCAGCAGCACGGGGACAGGGGGTGCAGATACGCAGTATTTT. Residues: CASSTGTGGADTQYF.

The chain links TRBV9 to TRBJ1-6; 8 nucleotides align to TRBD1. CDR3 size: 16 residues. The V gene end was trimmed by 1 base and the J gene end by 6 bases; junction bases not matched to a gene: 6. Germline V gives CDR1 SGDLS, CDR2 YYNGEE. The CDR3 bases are TGTGCCAGCAGCGTAACCCCAGGACAGGGTAATTCACCCCTCCACTTT. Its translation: CASSVTPGQGNSPLHF. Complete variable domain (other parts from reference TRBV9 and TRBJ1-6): DSGVTQTPKHLITATGQRVTLRCSPRSGDLSVYWYQQSLDQGLQFLIQYYNGEERAKGNILERFSAQQFPDLHSELNLSSLELGDSALYFCASSVTPGQGNSPLHFGNGTRLTVT.

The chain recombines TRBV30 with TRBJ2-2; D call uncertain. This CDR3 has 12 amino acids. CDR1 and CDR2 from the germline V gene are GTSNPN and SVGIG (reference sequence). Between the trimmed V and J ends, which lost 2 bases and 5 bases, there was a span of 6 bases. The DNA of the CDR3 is TGTGCCTGGAGTCCCCGGACCGGGGAGCTGTTTTTT. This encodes CAWSPRTGELFF.

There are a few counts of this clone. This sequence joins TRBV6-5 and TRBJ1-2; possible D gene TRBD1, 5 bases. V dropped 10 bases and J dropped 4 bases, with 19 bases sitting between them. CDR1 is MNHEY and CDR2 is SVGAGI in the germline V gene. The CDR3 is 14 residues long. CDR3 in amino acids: CATTPDSSAYGYTF. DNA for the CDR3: TGTGCCACCACCCCAGACAGTTCGGCCTATGGCTACACCTTC.

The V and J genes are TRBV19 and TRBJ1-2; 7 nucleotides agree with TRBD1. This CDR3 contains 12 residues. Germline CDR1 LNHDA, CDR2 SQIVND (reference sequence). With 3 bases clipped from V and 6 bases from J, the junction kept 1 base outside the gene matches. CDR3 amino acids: CASSIRGDGYTF. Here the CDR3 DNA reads TGTGCCAGTAGTATCAGGGGGGATGGCTACACCTTC.

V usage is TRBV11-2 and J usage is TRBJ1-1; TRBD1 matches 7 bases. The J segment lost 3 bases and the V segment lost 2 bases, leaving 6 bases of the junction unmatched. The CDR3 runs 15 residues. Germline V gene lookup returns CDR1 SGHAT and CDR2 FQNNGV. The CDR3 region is CASSLTGDQYTEAFF. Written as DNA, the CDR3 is TGTGCCAGCAGCTTAACAGGGGATCAGTACACTGAAGCTTTCTTT.

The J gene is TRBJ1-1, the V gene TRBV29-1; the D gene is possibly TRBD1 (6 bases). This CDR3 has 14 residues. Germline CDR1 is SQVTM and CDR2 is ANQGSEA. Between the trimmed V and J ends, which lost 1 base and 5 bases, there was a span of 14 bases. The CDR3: CSVEGAGARTEAFF. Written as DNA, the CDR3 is TGCAGCGTTGAAGGGGCGGGGGCGCGAACTGAAGCTTTCTTT.

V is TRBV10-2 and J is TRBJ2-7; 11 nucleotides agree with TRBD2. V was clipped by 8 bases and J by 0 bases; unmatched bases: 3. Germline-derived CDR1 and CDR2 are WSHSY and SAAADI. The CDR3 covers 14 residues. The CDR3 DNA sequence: TGCGCCAGCCGTACTAGCGGGAGCTCCTACGAGCAGTACTTC. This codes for CASRTSGSSYEQYF.